These 3 T cell receptor beta chains were all obtained from the same sample, sequenced in a study of T cell responses to AZD1222 COVID-19 vaccine. Sequenced by immunoSEQ multiplex PCR; TCRdb stores in-frame clones only, minus some. The sample includes 75,000 to 95,000 clones, roughly 87% of them seen just once. The starting material was peripheral blood, obtained 28 days after the second AZD1222 dose. These receptors all stem from an adult who received the AZD1222 COVID-19 vaccine.

The CDR3 reads CAIGAGQGGYEQYV. DNA for the CDR3: TGTGCCATCGGGGCGGGACAGGGGGGTTACGAGCAGTACGTC. The chain uses TRBV10-3 and TRBJ2-7, with 11 positions matching TRBD1. The germline V gene encodes CDR1 ENHRY and CDR2 SYGVKD. The CDR3 covers 14 residues. The V segment lost 8 bases and the J segment 4 bases; nucleotides outside the gene matches: 7.

The chain employs TRBV25-1 and TRBJ1-5; 8 bases fit TRBD1. J gave up 1 base and V 5 bases, and 1 base lay outside the gene matches. Germline CDR1 is MGHDK and CDR2 is SYGVNS. The CDR3 loop spans 14 amino acids. This CDR3 is CASSRTGSNQPQHF. The CDR3 bases are TGTGCCAGCAGTCGGACAGGGAGCAATCAGCCCCAGCATTTT.

CDR3 loop: CASSQEGRQADGYTF. CDR3 coding DNA: TGTGCCAGCAGCCAAGAAGGTCGCCAGGCGGATGGCTACACCTTC. The genes are TRBV4-2 and TRBJ1-2; D remains ambiguous. V was pared by 0 bases and J by 6 bases, with 14 bases between. Germline V gene sequence: CDR1 LGHNA, CDR2 YNFKEQ. The CDR3 spans 15 residues.